The rows below give T cell receptor beta chains drawn from one sample of a study of T cell repertoires in cytomegalovirus infection. MiXCR was run by TCRdb on the reads, yielding one entry per CDR3 protein. This sample has roughly 46,000 distinct CDR3 sequences, with about a fifth found just once. These receptors are not linked to any known antigen. The source material was CD8+ T cells from cultured PBMCs, sampled from culture after CMV antigen stimulation. All receptors derive from a human donor in good health (CMV status not recorded). Some clones in this sample may be carry-over from other donors' samples. CDR3s include the opening cysteine and the closing phenylalanine or tryptophan. A D gene is named only where the DNA matches it firmly. Only part of the rows carry a size: once, few, many, or a class if the clone is expanded.

abundance	v_gene	j_gene	d_gene	CDR3nt	CDR3aa
many	TRBV11-2	TRBJ1-1	TRBD1	TGTGCCAGCAGCTTAAGACAGGGGGAGTCTGAAGCTTTCTTT	CASSLRQGESEAFF
NA	TRBV2	TRBJ2-7	NA	TGTGCCAGCAGCGGGCAGATACAATACGAGCAGTACTTC	CASSGQIQYEQYF
few	TRBV12-3/TRBV12-4	TRBJ2-1	NA	TGTGCCAGCAGGGGACCGGGACGGGGCTACAATGAGCAGTTCTTC	CASRGPGRGYNEQFF
few	TRBV20-1	TRBJ1-4	TRBD1	TGCAGTGCTAGAGTTGGACAGGGGGCCGGGGCTAATGAAAAACTGTTTTTT	CSARVGQGAGANEKLFF
few	TRBV13	TRBJ2-7	TRBD2	TGTGCCAGCAGCTTAGTCGCGACTAGCGGGAGGGCCTCCTACGAGCAGTACTTC	CASSLVATSGRASYEQYF
NA	TRBV19	TRBJ1-3	NA	TGTGCCAGTAGTATTGGATTACCCATATATTTT	CASSIGLPIYF
NA	TRBV27	TRBJ2-1	NA	TGTGCCAGCAGTTTATCCAGGCTACGTGAGCAGTTCTTC	CASSLSRLREQFF
NA	TRBV7-9	TRBJ2-3	TRBD2	TGTGCCAGCAGCTCGGGACTAGCGGGAGGGTACACAGATACGCAGTATTTT	CASSSGLAGGYTDTQYF
many	TRBV28	TRBJ1-1	NA	TGTGCCAGCAGATTATCTAGGAGGAACACTGAAGCTTTCTTT	CASRLSRRNTEAFF
NA	TRBV5-6	TRBJ1-2	TRBD1	TGTGCCAGCAGCTTGAGGATTAGGGACAGGGGACCTGGAGGCTACACCTTC	CASSLRIRDRGPGGYTF
many	TRBV7-2	TRBJ1-2	NA	TGTGCCAGCAGCTTAGTCCAGGAGATCGGCTACACCTTC	CASSLVQEIGYTF